Listed here are 8 T cell receptor beta chains from one sample, sequenced in a study of regulatory T cells in long-lasting Graves disease. Time point here: persistent/refractory GD, antithyroid drugs over 5 years with positive TRAb. Scientists built the TCR library using RNA that was extracted from PBMCs. Relying on iRepertoire HTBI primers and Arm-PCR of CDR3 regions, the team built TCR beta libraries. TCRdb itself ran the multiplex PCR reads through MiXCR, one entry per CDR3 protein. This table has 650,000 to 700,000 distinct CDR3 sequences, around 30% appearing once. The sequences come from peripheral blood mononuclear cells (PBMCs), collected when the disease was refractory, from a patient treated with antithyroid drugs. Receptors originate from a female donor with Graves disease.

To note about this clonotype: A much larger clone differs from this one at a single base, so this may be a read error. V and J are TRBV6-5 and TRBJ1-2; D possibly corresponds to TRBD1 (5 bases). V shed 3 bases and J shed 4 bases, with 9 bases lying between them. Germline CDR1 MNHEY, CDR2 SVGAGI. There are 13 residues in the CDR3. The CDR3 here is CASSYSGVYGYTF. CDR3 bases: TGTGCCAGCAGTTATTCGGGGGTCTATGGCTACACCTTC.

The chain combines TRBV20-1 with TRBJ1-5, with 9 bases identical to TRBD1. After removal of 6 bases from V and 3 bases from J, the junction contained 6 bases not matched to a gene. Germline CDR1 DFQATT, CDR2 SNEGSKA (reference sequence). The CDR3 covers 14 residues. The CDR3 nucleotides are TGCAGTGCCCGGACAGGGGCGCTCAATCAGCCCCAGCATTTT. Its translation is CSARTGALNQPQHF.

This clonotype was detected many times. V usage is TRBV6-1 and J usage is TRBJ2-5; 8 bases agree with TRBD1. Germline V lookup: CDR1 MNHNS, CDR2 SASEGT. J gave up 2 bases and V 8 bases, and 7 bases lay outside the gene matches. The CDR3 is 14 amino acids. The CDR3 DNA reads as TGTGCCAGCCGCCGGGACAGGACTCAAGAGACCCAGTACTTC. Encoded protein: CASRRDRTQETQYF.

This clonotype was recorded a few times. The CDR3 loop is CASSLVHGGDQPQHF. Written as DNA, the CDR3 is TGTGCCAGCAGCTTGGTTCATGGGGGCGATCAGCCCCAGCATTTT. The V gene is TRBV5-6, the J gene TRBJ1-5; D might be TRBD1 (6 bases). Looked up from germline, CDR1 is SGHDT and CDR2 is YYEEEE. The CDR3 loop spans 15 amino acids. Trimming removed 0 bases at V and 5 bases at J, with 12 bases between.

This clonotype was observed at least ten times. The chain uses TRBV11-2 and TRBJ2-7, with 11 bases lining up with TRBD2. V shed 4 bases, J shed 0 bases, and the junction held 11 bases outside the gene matches. This CDR3 is built from 18 residues. Germline V gene lookup returns CDR1 SGHAT and CDR2 FQNNGV. The CDR3 DNA reads as TGTGCCAGCAGCTCAATCTTACCGACTAGCGGGAACTCCTACGAGCAGTACTTC. This gives the protein CASSSILPTSGNSYEQYF.

This chain joins TRBV5-4 and TRBJ2-7, with 10 bases fitting TRBD1. After removal of 3 bases from V and 2 bases from J, the junction contained 5 bases not matched to a gene. Germline CDR1 is SGHNT and CDR2 is YYREEE (reference sequence). This CDR3 is 15 amino acids long. CDR3 bases: TGTGCCAGCAGCTGGCCGGGACAGGGGACCTACGAGCAGTACTTC. It translates to CASSWPGQGTYEQYF.

The rearrangement joins TRBV6-5 to TRBJ2-7; the D call may be TRBD1 or TRBD2 (6 bases each). With 2 bases removed from V and 0 bases from J, the gap between germline ends came to 11 bases. The CDR3 covers 15 residues. Germline values: CDR1 MNHEY, CDR2 SVGAGI. CDR3 nucleotides: TGTGCCAGCAGTTACAGGGGGGCCCACTCCTACGAGCAGTACTTC. Translation gives CASSYRGAHSYEQYF.

This clonotype turned up a few times. The V and J genes are TRBV10-2 and TRBJ1-5; D might be TRBD1 (5 bases). Germline CDR1 reads WSHSY; CDR2 reads SAAADI. Trimming removed 2 bases at V and 0 bases at J, with 8 bases between. CDR3 length equals 15 residues. DNA for the CDR3: TGCGCCAGCAGTGAGCCCCAGGGTAGCAATCAGCCCCAGCATTTT. Residues: CASSEPQGSNQPQHF.